One sample yielded the 29 T cell receptor beta chains listed below, sequenced in a study of blood T cell repertoires in COVID-19. Method: immunoSEQ multiplex PCR; TCRdb's copy keeps in-frame clones and lacks some. The sample lists over 200,000 clones, 65% to 90% occurring once. The sequencing input was PBMCs or T cells enriched from blood (not recorded which). These receptors came from a woman between 50 and 59 years old with acute COVID-19.

V is TRBV18 and J is TRBJ1-6; TRBD1 might be the D (6 bases). The germline V and J ends were trimmed by 3 bases and 7 bases, with 16 bases remaining between them. Germline V gene data show CDR1 as KGHSH and CDR2 as LQKENI. The CDR3 runs 16 residues. The CDR3 bases are TGTGCCAGCTCACCCCAAGGGAAGGGGGGGAATTCACCCCTCCACTTT. It encodes CASSPQGKGGNSPLHF. The variable domain in full, completed from reference TRBV18 and TRBJ1-6, reads NAGVMQNPRHLVRRRGQEARLRCSPMKGHSHVYWYRQLPEEGLKFMVYLQKENIIDESGMPKERFSAEFPKEGPSILRIQQVVRGDSAAYFCASSPQGKGGNSPLHFGNGTRLTVT.

This clone showed up just once. The genes are TRBV5-1 and TRBJ2-1, with TRBD2 matching over 11 bases. The V and J ends lost 5 bases and 1 base, in that order; junction bases with no gene match: 8. CDR1 is SGHRS and CDR2 is YFSETQ in the germline V gene. This CDR3 is built from 17 residues. The CDR3 sequence is CASRGTSGDLSYNEQFF. The CDR3 DNA reads as TGCGCCAGCAGGGGGACTAGCGGCGACTTGTCCTACAATGAGCAGTTCTTC.

V and J are TRBV9 and TRBJ1-3, with TRBD1 as a possible D gene (5 bases). Germline V lookup: CDR1 SGDLS, CDR2 YYNGEE. The length of the CDR3 is 23 residues. V was clipped by 2 bases and J by 0 bases, with 33 bases between them. This CDR3 reads CASSVPWGRRTGLDWGSGNTIYF. The CDR3 DNA is TGTGCCAGCAGCGTCCCTTGGGGTCGACGTACAGGTTTAGATTGGGGCTCTGGAAACACCATATATTTT.

V is TRBV9 and J is TRBJ1-2, with D perhaps matching TRBD1 (5 bases). V was pared by 3 bases and J by 4 bases, with 10 bases between. CDR1 is SGDLS, CDR2 YYNGEE, per germline. The CDR3 contains 13 residues. The CDR3 DNA reads as TGTGCCAGCAGCGCCGAAAGGGGCTATGGCTACACCTTC. It codes for CASSAERGYGYTF.

This chain uses TRBV4-3 with TRBJ2-5; D ambiguous. The CDR3 runs to 14 residues. Between the trimmed V and J ends, which lost 1 base and 4 bases, there was a span of 10 bases. CDR1 LGHNA and CDR2 YSLEER come from the germline V gene. The CDR3 DNA reads as TGCGCCAGCAGCCAAGGATTGGTCGGAGAGACCCAGTACTTC. It codes for CASSQGLVGETQYF.

Written as DNA, the CDR3 is TGTGCCTGGAGTGTAGCGGCAGGGGGTTTGGGCAATCAGCCCCAGCATTTT. Its translation is CAWSVAAGGLGNQPQHF. The chain is built from TRBV30 and TRBJ1-5, with 7 bases lining up with TRBD1. Per the germline V gene, CDR1 is GTSNPN and CDR2 is SVGIG (reference sequence). Trimming cost V 0 bases and J 2 bases; bases outside gene matches: 10. The CDR3 runs to 17 residues.

J is TRBJ2-2 and V is TRBV6-5; D may be TRBD1 (6 bases). Germline V CDR1 and CDR2: MNHEY, SVGAGI. Trimming took 3 bases from V and 1 from J, leaving 12 bases between them. This CDR3 is 16 amino acids long. The DNA of the CDR3 is TGTGCCAGCAGTTATGAAGGGGGACGGAACACCGGGGAGCTGTTTTTT. The encoded protein is CASSYEGGRNTGELFF.

CDR3 DNA sequence: TGTGCCAGCAGCCCTGCCCTTGATAGCCGATCTGAAGCTTTCTTT. Translating it yields CASSPALDSRSEAFF. This rearrangement joins TRBV3-1 (or the pseudogene TRBV3-2) to TRBJ1-1, with D uncertain. Germline CDR1 reads LGHDT; CDR2 reads YNNKEL (reference sequence). The V end was cut by 4 bases, the J end by 6 bases, with 18 bases between. CDR3 length: 15 residues.

The chain recombines TRBV19 with TRBJ1-2; 7 bases agree with TRBD1. Losses at the gene ends were 4 bases for V and 2 bases for J; bases not matched to a gene: 4. The CDR3 spans 14 residues. Germline V lookup: CDR1 LNHDA, CDR2 SQIVND (reference sequence). As DNA, the CDR3 is TGTGCCAGTAGTAGCGACAGGGCCAACTATGGCTACACCTTC. The encoded protein is CASSSDRANYGYTF.

This chain's CDR3 is CASSSQGAYNEQFF. CDR3 coding DNA: TGTGCCAGCAGTTCCCAGGGGGCCTACAATGAGCAGTTCTTC. The chain joins TRBV6-6 to TRBJ2-1, with TRBD1 matching 7 bases. Germline V lookup: CDR1 MNHNY, CDR2 SVGAGI (reference sequence). The CDR3 is 14 amino acids. The J segment lost 2 bases and the V segment lost 4 bases, leaving 2 bases of the junction unmatched.

The V gene is TRBV2, the J gene TRBJ2-7, with D possibly matching TRBD2 (5 bases). Per the germline V gene, CDR1 is SNHLY and CDR2 is FYNNEI. Trimming cost V 6 bases and J 1 base, with 13 bases left between them. CDR3 length equals 14 residues. Written as DNA, the CDR3 is TGTGCCAGCAGCGCTACACGGGGTTCCTACGAGCAGTACTTC. Translation gives CASSATRGSYEQYF.

The chain uses TRBV7-9 and TRBJ1-4; D uncertain. The ends were cut back, 3 bases at V and 7 bases at J, with 3 bases in the middle. Germline assignment: CDR1 SEHNR and CDR2 FQNEAQ (reference sequence). This CDR3 has 11 residues. CDR3 DNA sequence: TGTGCCAGCAGCTTCAGTGAAAAACTGTTTTTT. It specifies CASSFSEKLFF.

This chain links TRBV10-3 with TRBJ2-5; the D gene is possibly TRBD2 (6 bases). The V gene lost 3 bases and the J gene lost 5 bases, with 19 bases spanning the gap. The length of the CDR3 is 16 residues. Germline CDR1 and CDR2: ENHRY and SYGVKD. In DNA form, the CDR3 reads TGTGCCATCAGTGATATTACCGGGAGCAAGAAGGAGACCCAGTACTTC. Translated: CAISDITGSKKETQYF.

The chain has TRBV5-4 and TRBJ1-2, with D tentatively TRBD1 (5 bases). The CDR3 spans 14 residues. Trimming took off 0 bases at V and 8 bases at J, with 14 bases between the two ends. Germline loops: CDR1 SGHNT, CDR2 YYREEE (reference sequence). Here the CDR3 DNA reads TGTGCCAGCAGCTTGGGGGACTTAATTGAGGGCTACACCTTC. As protein: CASSLGDLIEGYTF.

Here the CDR3 reads CSAGRDRNTEAFF. CDR3 nucleotide sequence: TGCAGCGCGGGCCGGGACAGAAACACTGAAGCTTTCTTT. This chain uses TRBV29-1 with TRBJ1-1; 7 nucleotides align to TRBD1. Germline CDR1 is SQVTM and CDR2 is ANQGSEA. V shed 7 bases, J shed 2 bases, and the junction held 7 bases outside the gene matches. The CDR3 runs to 13 residues.

This chain links TRBV4-1 with TRBJ2-7; possibly TRBD2 for D (5 bases). In germline, CDR1 is MGHRA, CDR2 YSYEKL. CDR3 length: 13 amino acids. With 5 bases removed from V and 3 bases from J, the gap between germline ends came to 11 bases. CDR3 loop: CASSRAADYEQYF. CDR3 bases: TGCGCCAGCAGCAGAGCGGCCGACTACGAGCAGTACTTC.

This clone occurred a few times. The chain uses TRBV19 and TRBJ2-2; possibly TRBD2 for D (5 bases). The CDR3 has 12 amino acids. The V and J ends lost 4 bases and 5 bases respectively, with 5 bases between them. Germline CDR1 and CDR2: LNHDA and SQIVND (reference sequence). The CDR3, as DNA: TGTGCCAGTAGTAGCGGGACCGGGGAGCTGTTTTTT. Its protein is CASSSGTGELFF.

The chain uses TRBV4-1 and TRBJ2-2; 10 bases are a match to TRBD1. V lost 3 bases and J lost 5; bases outside the gene matches: 9. Germline V lookup: CDR1 MGHRA, CDR2 YSYEKL. The length of the CDR3 is 17 residues. DNA of the CDR3: TGCGCCAGCAGCCAGACTCGCGGGACAGGGGATACCGGGGAGCTGTTTTTT. It encodes CASSQTRGTGDTGELFF.

The chain employs TRBV5-5 and TRBJ1-1; weak D call: TRBD1 (5 bases). This CDR3 has 15 residues. Trimming pared 6 bases from V and 1 base from J, leaving 16 bases between. The V gene's germline CDR1 is SGHKS and CDR2 YYEKEE (reference sequence). The CDR3 nucleotides read TGTGCCAGCATCCTCAAAAGTACAGGGAACACTGAAGCTTTCTTT. It specifies CASILKSTGNTEAFF.

On this clone: Relative to the germline gene, one junction end is altered; a read error may explain this. V usage is TRBV28 and J usage is TRBJ1-5; no firm D call. The CDR3 is made up of 11 amino acids. CDR1 MDHEN and CDR2 SYDVKM come from the germline V gene. CDR3: CASSLPAGIQF. The CDR3 nucleotides are TGTGCCAGCAGTTTACCCGCAGGAATCCAGTTT.

The V and J genes are TRBV2 and TRBJ2-7, with 10 bases identical to TRBD2. After removal of 6 bases from V and 5 bases from J, the junction contained 10 bases not matched to a gene. This CDR3 contains 15 residues. CDR1 is SNHLY, CDR2 FYNNEI, per germline. CDR3 bases: TGTGCCAGCAGGTCTTGGGGGAGCGGGGGGGACGAGCAGTACTTC. It is translated as CASRSWGSGGDEQYF.

The gene calls are TRBV4-1 and TRBJ2-1; tentatively, D is TRBD2 (6 bases). The germline gives CDR1 MGHRA, CDR2 YSYEKL. The CDR3 has 19 amino acids. Trimming took off 0 bases at V and 0 bases at J, with 18 bases between the two ends. CDR3 nucleotide sequence: TGCGCCAGCAGCCAAGAGCGGCTAGCGCCCCAAAGCTCCTACAATGAGCAGTTCTTC. This sequence encodes CASSQERLAPQSSYNEQFF.

This clone was seen a few times. This sequence joins TRBV5-1 and TRBJ2-7; weak D call: TRBD2 (5 bases). The CDR3 covers 13 residues. Trimming pared 7 bases from V and 9 bases from J, leaving 20 bases between. Per the germline V gene, CDR1 is SGHRS and CDR2 is YFSETQ. CDR3 protein: CASGLGESRGQYF. DNA for the CDR3: TGCGCCAGCGGACTCGGGGAATCCCGAGGGCAGTACTTC. The full variable domain, completed using reference TRBV5-1 and TRBJ2-7, is KAGVTQTPRYLIKTRGQQVTLSCSPISGHRSVSWYQQTPGQGLQFLFEYFSETQRNKGNFPGRFSGRQFSNSRSEMNVSTLELGDSALYLCASGLGESRGQYFGPGTRLTVT.

This clone was seen a few times. The chain is built from TRBV28 and TRBJ1-2; a weak D match, TRBD1 (5 bases). CDR1 MDHEN and CDR2 SYDVKM come from the germline V gene. The V and J ends lost 3 bases and 2 bases respectively, with 10 bases between them. The CDR3 runs 14 residues. The CDR3 nucleotides are TGTGCCAGCAGTTTTCCAGGGCCGAACTATGGCTACACCTTC. Its translation is CASSFPGPNYGYTF.

V is TRBV5-1 and J is TRBJ2-2; TRBD1 matches at 9 bases. The V and J ends lost 4 bases and 6 bases, in that order; junction bases with no gene match: 4. CDR1 is SGHRS, CDR2 YFSETQ, per germline. The CDR3 consists of 14 residues. CDR3: CASSTDRGPGELFF. For the CDR3, the DNA is TGCGCCAGCAGCACGGACAGGGGCCCCGGGGAGCTGTTTTTT.

This chain joins TRBV7-8 and TRBJ1-1; D unclear. The V gene lost 5 bases and the J gene lost 0 bases, with 10 bases spanning the gap. Germline V gene sequence: CDR1 SGHVS, CDR2 FQNEAQ. The CDR3 consists of 14 residues. CDR3 DNA: TGTGCCAGCAGCACCGACACGATGAACACTGAAGCTTTCTTT. It specifies CASSTDTMNTEAFF. Drawing the rest from reference TRBV7-8 and TRBJ1-1, the complete variable domain is GAGVSQSPRYKVAKRGQDVALRCDPISGHVSLFWYQQALGQGPEFLTYFQNEAQLDKSGLPSDRFFAERPEGSVSTLKIQRTQQEDSAVYLCASSTDTMNTEAFFGQGTRLTVV.

The rearrangement uses TRBV19 and TRBJ1-1; 7 positions agree with TRBD1. This CDR3 has 14 amino acids. The ends lost 5 bases at V and 3 bases at J; junction bases unmatched: 6. Germline V gene lookup returns CDR1 LNHDA and CDR2 SQIVND (reference sequence). CDR3 loop: CASSATGAYTEAFF. As DNA, the CDR3 is TGTGCCAGTAGTGCTACAGGGGCTTACACTGAAGCTTTCTTT.

The V call is TRBV4-3, the J call TRBJ1-5, with a possible D match to TRBD1 (6 bases). Germline CDR1 is LGHNA and CDR2 is YSLEER. This CDR3 contains 17 residues. Trimming took off 1 base at V and 3 bases at J, with 16 bases between the two ends. CDR3 sequence (DNA): TGCGCCAGCAGCCAAGGCAGGGCAACAGGGATCAATCAGCCCCAGCATTTT. Translated, it gives CASSQGRATGINQPQHF.

The chain joins TRBV30 to TRBJ1-2; D may be TRBD1 (5 bases). Germline V gene lookup returns CDR1 GTSNPN and CDR2 SVGIG (reference sequence). This CDR3 has 14 residues. V was clipped by 1 base and J by 8 bases, with 17 bases between them. CDR3 nucleotides: TGTGCCTGGAGTGCTGGGCAGGGCGCGGGAGGCTACACCTTC. Its translation is CAWSAGQGAGGYTF.